This entry is about one T cell receptor (beta chain). Roughly 30,000 T cell genomes (around 200 ng DNA) went into each sorted-subset replicate. Method: immunoSEQ multiplex PCR; TCRdb's copy keeps in-frame clones and lacks some. This table holds 2 million to 2.5 million clones, 95% found once. This sample is drawn from a study of shared clonotypes between healthy human individuals. Germline CDR1 SGHRS, CDR2 YFSETQ. With 4 bases clipped from V and 4 bases from J, the junction kept 14 bases outside the gene matches. This CDR3 has 16 amino acids. What was sequenced was naive CD4+ T cells sorted from blood. Indicated subset: CD45RA+ positively selected. The TCR was taken from a man younger than 30 in good health. This chain joins TRBV5-1 and TRBJ2-7, with 7 positions matching TRBD1. The CDR3 region has the DNA TGCGCCAGCAGCCCCATTCGGGACAGTCTCTTGTACGAGCAGTACTTC. It translates to CASSPIRDSLLYEQYF.